This T cell receptor (beta chain) is drawn from a study of neurological immune-mediated disorders. Study results and caveats: Multiple sclerosis patients had less TCR clonal expansion than even healthy controls, unlike HTLV-1-associated myelopathy.

Details on this clonotype: The antigen remains undetermined.

V was clipped by 3 bases and J by 4 bases, with 13 bases between them. CDR3 length: 14 residues. Germline CDR1 and CDR2: MDHEN and SYDVKM. MiXCR was run by TCRdb on the 5' RACE reads, yielding one entry per CDR3 protein. In the table there are some 86,000 distinct CDR3 sequences, approximately 2.4% of which are singletons. The sequenced material came from PBMCs. The rearrangement joins TRBV28 to TRBJ2-7; the D is unclear. The source is a woman in her twenties or thirties with multiple sclerosis. CDR3 in DNA: TGTGCCAGCAGTTTCTCCCACCCAGGATACGAGCAGTACTTC. Translation gives CASSFSHPGYEQYF.